The 5 T cell receptor beta chains below all came from one sample that was sequenced in a study of identical twins. TCRdb re-called the 5' RACE reads through MiXCR, storing one row per CDR3 protein. The sample carries around 490,000 distinct CDR3 sequences, around an eighth recorded once. These data also formed part of another study, on yellow fever vaccine responses in identical twins.

Sequences were obtained from CD4+ T cells sorted from blood. Receptors originate from a woman aged 18-29 years in good health.

The V and J genes are TRBV2 and TRBJ2-5; possible D gene TRBD2, 6 bases. Looked up from germline, CDR1 is SNHLY and CDR2 is FYNNEI. The CDR3 is 14 amino acids. V dropped 6 bases and J dropped 14 bases, with 25 bases sitting between them. The CDR3 nucleotides are TGTGCCAGCAGCGTCAGGGCGGGAACCTTGACCCCCTACTTC. This encodes CASSVRAGTLTPYF. The full variable domain, rest sourced from reference TRBV2 and TRBJ2-5, is EPEVTQTPSHQVTQMGQEVILRCVPISNHLYFYWYRQILGQKVEFLVSFYNNEISEKSEIFDDQFSVERPDGSNFTLKIRSTKLEDSAMYFCASSVRAGTLTPYFGPGTRLLVL.

This chain connects TRBV6-2 or TRBV6-3 to TRBJ2-6; D is unclear. Germline V gene lookup returns CDR1 MNHEY and CDR2 SVGEGT. V dropped 0 bases and J dropped 4 bases, with 7 bases sitting between them. The CDR3 loop spans 15 amino acids. The CDR3 coding sequence is TGTGCCAGCAGTTACTCCGGACCCGGGGCCAACGTCCTGACTTTC. This codes for CASSYSGPGANVLTF.

This clonotype appeared a few times. The chain joins TRBV7-9 to TRBJ2-7, with 9 positions matching TRBD1. There are 17 residues in the CDR3. CDR1 and CDR2 from the germline V gene are SEHNR and FQNEAQ (reference sequence). V trimming: 2 bases; J trimming: 3 bases; junction bases outside the gene matches: 11. CDR3 region: CASSLPSPGQGSYEQYF. CDR3 DNA sequence: TGTGCCAGCAGCTTACCCAGCCCGGGACAGGGTAGCTACGAGCAGTACTTC.

This clonotype was seen more than once but under ten times. The CDR3 loop is CASSQVASGRSEQYF. CDR3 coding DNA: TGTGCCAGCAGCCAAGTGGCTAGCGGGAGGAGCGAGCAGTACTTC. The chain combines TRBV4-2 with TRBJ2-7; TRBD2 matches 11 bases. Germline V gives CDR1 LGHNA, CDR2 YNFKEQ. The CDR3 totals 15 residues. With V trimmed by 1 base and J by 6 bases, 5 bases remained unmatched.

This chain connects TRBV20-1 to TRBJ2-5, with 7 bases aligning to TRBD1. Germline loops: CDR1 DFQATT, CDR2 SNEGSKA (reference sequence). This CDR3 has 12 residues. V was pared by 5 bases and J by 5 bases, with 5 bases of the junction left unmatched. CDR3 sequence reads: CSAPDRVETQYF. The CDR3, as DNA: TGCAGTGCTCCCGACAGGGTGGAGACCCAGTACTTC.